This T cell receptor (beta chain) was recorded in a study of post-analysis software for immune sequencing data. Broader study findings: Five or six TRBV segments, TRBV5-6, TRBV5-1 and TRBV20-1 among them, were found more frequent in patients than controls.

A word on this clonotype: Its antigen is undetermined.

The CDR3 totals 16 residues. V was clipped by 3 bases and J by 5 bases; unmatched bases: 10. Germline values: CDR1 KGHDR, CDR2 SFDVKD. Prepared libraries of TCR beta cDNA carried unique molecular identifiers. One entry per CDR3 protein, called by TCRdb with MiXCR from the PCR reads. The table lists more than 500,000 distinct CDR3 sequences, about a third of them singletons, with 4.5% to 7.5% in the top ten. The sequence derives from a girl aged 2-17 years with multiple sclerosis. The sample consisted of blood. The rearrangement joins TRBV24-1 to TRBJ1-2; TRBD1 matches 8 bases. The CDR3 spells CATSDEGGQDLYGYTF. In DNA form, the CDR3 reads TGTGCCACCAGTGATGAGGGGGGACAGGACTTATATGGCTACACCTTC.